These T cell receptor beta chains were read from a single sample in a study of cytotoxic CD8 clonotypes in ibrutinib-treated CLL. Generated by immunoSEQ multiplex PCR, the TCRdb table keeps only in-frame clones and is missing some. Counted here are more than 200,000 clones, 70% occurring once; the ten biggest clones make up over 15%. The sequencing used PBMCs, collected after 24 months of ibrutinib treatment. The receptors here all came from a human donor with chronic lymphocytic leukemia. Both conserved end residues are part of each CDR3. D genes are given only for firm matches. Clone size appears in some rows only: once, few, many, or a class for an expanded clone.

TRBD1 TRBJ1-1 . TRBV9 TGTGCCAGCAGCTCAATAAAGGGGGCTATTACTGAAGCTTTCTTT CASSSIKGAITEAFF
. TRBJ1-5 . TRBV19 TGTGCCAGTAGTTTCAGGGGTGAGCAGCCCCAGCATTTT CASSFRGEQPQHF
. TRBJ2-1 once TRBV18 TGTGCCAGCTCCTACACCCTAGGCAACGGTGAGCAGTTCTTC CASSYTLGNGEQFF
TRBD2 TRBJ2-7 . TRBV27 TGTGCCAGCATCAAAGTAGCGGGAGAGTTCTACGAGCAGTACTTC CASIKVAGEFYEQYF
. TRBJ1-5 . TRBV5-1 TGCGCCAGCAGCCCGACCGACAGTGGCAATCAGCCCCAGCATTTT CASSPTDSGNQPQHF
TRBD1 TRBJ1-2 . TRBV13 TGTGCCAGCAGCTTAGCAGGGGGCGGCGGCTACACCTTC CASSLAGGGGYTF
TRBD2 TRBJ2-1 . TRBV7-2 TGTGCCAGCAGCTTAGACCTCGCGGGAGTCTTTGAGCAGTTCTTC CASSLDLAGVFEQFF
. TRBJ1-1 . TRBV5-1 TGCGCCAGCAGCTTTAACTTGAACACTGAAGCTTTCTTT CASSFNLNTEAFF
. TRBJ2-1 . TRBV9 TGTGCCAGCAGCGTAGGGAAGGATGAGCAGTTCTTC CASSVGKDEQFF
. TRBJ1-4 . TRBV2 TGTGCCAGCTCTCGATTGGATGAAAAACTGTTTTTT CASSRLDEKLFF
. TRBJ1-5 . TRBV28 TGTGCCAGCAGTGACAGAAGAGCTCAGCCCCAGCATTTT CASSDRRAQPQHF
TRBD1 TRBJ2-7 . TRBV18 TGTGCCAGCTCAGGTCAGGGGGCAGACGAGCAGTACTTC CASSGQGADEQYF
. TRBJ2-1 . TRBV5-1 TGCGCCAGCCGCCGGGACTCACCTTACAATGAGCAGTTCTTC CASRRDSPYNEQFF
. TRBJ1-1 . TRBV28 TGTGCCAGCAATAGGGACAAAAAAACGCTGAACACTGAAGCTTTCTTT CASNRDKKTLNTEAFF
. TRBJ2-7 few TRBV20-1 TGCAGTGCTTGGACACAGTACGAGCAGTACTTC CSAWTQYEQYF
TRBD1 TRBJ1-5 few TRBV2 TGTGCCAGCAGAGTTACAGGACAGGGCAGCAATCAGCCCCAGCATTTT CASRVTGQGSNQPQHF
TRBD2 TRBJ2-7 . TRBV7-2 TGTGCCAGCAGCCCGACGGGGGGGGGCTCCTACGAGCAGTACTTC CASSPTGGGSYEQYF
. TRBJ2-2 few TRBV4-2 TGTGCCAGCAGCCCTAGGGGGGAGGGTCCCACCGGGGAGCTGTTTTTT CASSPRGEGPTGELFF
TRBD2 TRBJ2-3 . TRBV5-4 TGTGCCCTGGCGGGGGGAGGGCATGGGTCAGATACGCAGTATTTT CALAGGGHGSDTQYF
TRBD1 TRBJ1-5 . TRBV7-9 TGTGCCAGCAGACCACAGGGGGACAATCAGCCCCAGCATTTT CASRPQGDNQPQHF
TRBD2 TRBJ2-2 . TRBV10-1 TGCGCCAGCAGTGAGAGCGGGACTAACACCGGGGAGCTGTTTTTT CASSESGTNTGELFF
TRBD2 TRBJ2-2 . TRBV13 TGTGCCAGCCATCAAGCGGGAGGTACGAGCGGGGAGCTGTTTTTT CASHQAGGTSGELFF
. TRBJ2-7 . TRBV5-1 TGCGCCAGCAGCTCGGACAGTACCTACGAGCAGTACTTC CASSSDSTYEQYF
. TRBJ2-3 . TRBV7-9 TGTGCCAGCAGTACCGGGAGCACAGATACGCAGTATTTT CASSTGSTDTQYF
TRBD1 TRBJ1-5 few TRBV19 TGTGCCAGTAGTACCCGACAGGGGATCGGGACTCAGCCCCAGCATTTT CASSTRQGIGTQPQHF
TRBD2 TRBJ2-2 . TRBV29-1 TGCAGCGTTGAAGATAGCAGCGGGGATTACACCGGGGAGCTGTTTTTT CSVEDSSGDYTGELFF
TRBD1 TRBJ2-7 . TRBV4-1 TGCGCCAGCAGCCAAGAGGACAGGGGTAGCGAGCAGTACTTC CASSQEDRGSEQYF
TRBD1 TRBJ2-1 . TRBV5-1 TGCGCCAGCAGCCGTCAGGGACAGAAGATCAATGAGCAGTTCTTC CASSRQGQKINEQFF
TRBD2 TRBJ2-1 . TRBV28 TGTGCCAGCAGCTCCCGAGCGGGAGGATCCTCCTACAATGAGCAGTTCTTC CASSSRAGGSSYNEQFF
. TRBJ2-3 . TRBV30 TGTGCCTGGAGTAAAGGGGGGCGAGATACGCAGTATTTT CAWSKGGRDTQYF
. TRBJ2-7 . TRBV5-4 TGTGCCAGCAGCTCCAGCGGTTACCCCTACGAGCAGTACTTC CASSSSGYPYEQYF
. TRBJ1-2 few TRBV28 TGTGCCAGCAGTTTTGGACAGAACTATGGCTACACCTTC CASSFGQNYGYTF
TRBD2 TRBJ2-1 . TRBV7-6 TGTGCCAGCAGCTTAGAGAGGACTAGCGGTTCCAATGAGCAGTTCTTC CASSLERTSGSNEQFF
. TRBJ1-1 . TRBV27 TGTGCCAGCAGTTCTTTCTTCAACACTGAAGCTTTCTTT CASSSFFNTEAFF
. TRBJ2-6 . TRBV19 TGTGCCAGTAAGTTACAAACTGGGGCCAACGTCCTGACTTTC CASKLQTGANVLTF
. TRBJ2-7 . TRBV10-3 TGTGCCATCAGTGAACTTATCCTAACGGGGAGCTCCTACGAGCAGTACTTC CAISELILTGSSYEQYF
. TRBJ1-1 . TRBV9 TGTGCCAGCAGCGTGAAGGGGGGCACTGAAGCTTTCTTT CASSVKGGTEAFF
. TRBJ1-4 once TRBV6-4 TGTGCCAGCAGTGAGGGACCGAAGGGCCGAAAACTGTTTTTT CASSEGPKGRKLFF
. TRBJ2-2 few TRBV2 TGTGCCAGCAGTCCCAGTCTGTCCGTTGGGTCCGGGGAGCTGTTTTTT CASSPSLSVGSGELFF
TRBD1 TRBJ2-3 once TRBV5-1 TGCGCCAGCAGCTTTGGACAGGGGGCGTTAGATACGCAGTATTTT CASSFGQGALDTQYF
TRBD1 TRBJ2-7 . TRBV9 TGTGCCAGCAGCGCCACGTACAGGGGGGTTGAGCAGTACTTC CASSATYRGVEQYF
. TRBJ1-2 . TRBV9 TGTGCCAGCAGCGAAATACAGGGTTTAGGTGGCTACACCTTC CASSEIQGLGGYTF
TRBD1 TRBJ1-1 once TRBV7-3 TGTGCCAGCAGCCTGACAGGGGCGGGTGAAGCTTTCTTT CASSLTGAGEAFF
. TRBJ2-1 . TRBV7-3 TGTGCCAGCAGCTTAACCCCCTCACCGGCAAGCTCCTACAATGAGCAGTTCTTC CASSLTPSPASSYNEQFF
TRBD2 TRBJ2-7 . TRBV6-5 TGTGCCAGCAGTTACGGGGGGGATACCACCTACGAGCAGTACTTC CASSYGGDTTYEQYF
TRBD1 TRBJ2-5 once TRBV4-2 TGTGCCAGCAGCCAAGACACCGGGACAGGCAGGGAGACCCAGTACTTC CASSQDTGTGRETQYF
. TRBJ2-1 . TRBV29-1 TGCAGCGTTGCGGGTAATGAGCAGTTCTTC CSVAGNEQFF
TRBD1 TRBJ2-7 . TRBV2 TGTGCCATTAGACAGGGCCACGAGCAGTACTTC CAIRQGHEQYF